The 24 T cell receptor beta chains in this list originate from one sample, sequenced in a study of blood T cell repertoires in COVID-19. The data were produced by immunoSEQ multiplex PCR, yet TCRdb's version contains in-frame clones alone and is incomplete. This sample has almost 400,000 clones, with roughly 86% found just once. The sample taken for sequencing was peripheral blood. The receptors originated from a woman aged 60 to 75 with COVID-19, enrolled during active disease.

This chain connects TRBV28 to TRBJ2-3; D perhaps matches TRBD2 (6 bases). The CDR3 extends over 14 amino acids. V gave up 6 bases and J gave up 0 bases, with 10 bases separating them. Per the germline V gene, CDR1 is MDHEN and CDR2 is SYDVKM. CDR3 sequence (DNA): TGTGCCAGCAGGGGACTGTATAGCACAGATACGCAGTATTTT. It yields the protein CASRGLYSTDTQYF.

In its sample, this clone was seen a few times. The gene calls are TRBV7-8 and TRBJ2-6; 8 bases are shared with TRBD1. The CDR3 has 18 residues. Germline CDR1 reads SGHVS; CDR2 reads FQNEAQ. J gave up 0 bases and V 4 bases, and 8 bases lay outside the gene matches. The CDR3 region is CASSSSGTGRSGANVLTF. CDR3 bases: TGTGCCAGCAGCTCCTCCGGGACAGGCCGCTCTGGGGCCAACGTCCTGACTTTC.

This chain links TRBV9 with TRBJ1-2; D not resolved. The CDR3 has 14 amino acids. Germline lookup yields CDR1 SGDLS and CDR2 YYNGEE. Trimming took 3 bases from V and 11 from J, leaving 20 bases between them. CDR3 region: CASSGETDLAGYTF. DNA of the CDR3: TGTGCCAGCAGCGGGGAGACGGATCTCGCGGGATACACCTTC.

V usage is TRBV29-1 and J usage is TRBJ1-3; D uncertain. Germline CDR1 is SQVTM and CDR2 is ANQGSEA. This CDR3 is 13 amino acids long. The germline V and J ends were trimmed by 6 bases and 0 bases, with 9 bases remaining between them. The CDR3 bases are TGCAGCGTGAGAGACATCTCTGGAAACACCATATATTTT. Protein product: CSVRDISGNTIYF.

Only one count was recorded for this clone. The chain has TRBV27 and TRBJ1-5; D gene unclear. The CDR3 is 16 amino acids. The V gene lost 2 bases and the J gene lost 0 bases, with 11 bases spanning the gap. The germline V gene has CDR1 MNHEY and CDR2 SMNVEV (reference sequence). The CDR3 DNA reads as TGTGCCAGCAGTTTAATAGGTAGCTATAGCAATCAGCCCCAGCATTTT. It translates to CASSLIGSYSNQPQHF.

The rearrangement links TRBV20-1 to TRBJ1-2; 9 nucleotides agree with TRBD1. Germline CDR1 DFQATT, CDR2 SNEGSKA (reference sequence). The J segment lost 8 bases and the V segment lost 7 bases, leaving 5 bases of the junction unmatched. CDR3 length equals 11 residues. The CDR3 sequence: CSVRTGAGYTF. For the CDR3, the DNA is TGCAGTGTCAGGACAGGGGCGGGCTACACCTTC.

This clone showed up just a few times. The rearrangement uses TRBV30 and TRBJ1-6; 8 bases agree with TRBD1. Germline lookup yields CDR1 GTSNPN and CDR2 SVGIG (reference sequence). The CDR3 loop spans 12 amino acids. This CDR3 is CADGQGYSPLHF. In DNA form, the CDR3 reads TGTGCGGATGGACAGGGATATTCACCCCTCCACTTT.

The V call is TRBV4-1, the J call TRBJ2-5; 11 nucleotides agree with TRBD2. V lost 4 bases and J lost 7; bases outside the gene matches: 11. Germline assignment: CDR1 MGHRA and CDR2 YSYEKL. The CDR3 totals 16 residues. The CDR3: CASSPKGLAGLGTQYF. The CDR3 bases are TGCGCCAGCAGCCCGAAAGGACTAGCGGGCTTAGGGACCCAGTACTTC.

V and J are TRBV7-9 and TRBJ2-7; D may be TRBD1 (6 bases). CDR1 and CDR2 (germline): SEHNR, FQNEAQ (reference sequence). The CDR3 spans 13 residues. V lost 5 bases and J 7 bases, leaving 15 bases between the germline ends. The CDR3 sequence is CASSPPTDREQYF. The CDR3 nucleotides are TGTGCCAGCAGCCCCCCCACGGACAGAGAGCAGTACTTC.

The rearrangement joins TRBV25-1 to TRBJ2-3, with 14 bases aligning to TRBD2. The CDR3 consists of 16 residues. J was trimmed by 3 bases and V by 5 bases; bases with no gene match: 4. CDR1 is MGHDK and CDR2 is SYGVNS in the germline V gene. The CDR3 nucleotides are TGTGCCAGCAGTAGGACTAGCGGGGGGCGGACAGATACGCAGTATTTT. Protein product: CASSRTSGGRTDTQYF.

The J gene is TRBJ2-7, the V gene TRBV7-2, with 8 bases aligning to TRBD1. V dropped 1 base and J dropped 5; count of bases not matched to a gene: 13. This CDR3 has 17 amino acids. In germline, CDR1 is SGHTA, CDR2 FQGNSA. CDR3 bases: TGTGCCAGCAGCTTAGGGCAGGGGGCGCCTTTATTCCACGAGCAGTACTTC. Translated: CASSLGQGAPLFHEQYF.

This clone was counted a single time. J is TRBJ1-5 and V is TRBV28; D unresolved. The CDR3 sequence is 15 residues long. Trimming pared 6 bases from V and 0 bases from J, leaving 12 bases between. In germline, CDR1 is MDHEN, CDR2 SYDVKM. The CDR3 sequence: CASSPLEYSNQPQHF. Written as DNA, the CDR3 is TGTGCCAGCAGCCCTTTAGAGTATAGCAATCAGCCCCAGCATTTT. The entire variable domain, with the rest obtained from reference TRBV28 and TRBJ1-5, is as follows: DVKVTQSSRYLVKRTGEKVFLECVQDMDHENMFWYRQDPGLGLRLIYFSYDVKMKEKGDIPEGYSVSREKKERFSLILESASTNQTSMYLCASSPLEYSNQPQHFGDGTRLSIL.

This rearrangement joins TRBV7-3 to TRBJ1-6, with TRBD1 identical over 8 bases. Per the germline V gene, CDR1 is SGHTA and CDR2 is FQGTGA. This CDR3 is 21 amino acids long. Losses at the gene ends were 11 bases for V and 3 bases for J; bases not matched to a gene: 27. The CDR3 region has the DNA TGTGCCTTCGGCTTTGGGTGGAGACAGGGGATTGTGTTCTTCTATAATTCACCCCTCCACTTT. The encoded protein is CAFGFGWRQGIVFFYNSPLHF.

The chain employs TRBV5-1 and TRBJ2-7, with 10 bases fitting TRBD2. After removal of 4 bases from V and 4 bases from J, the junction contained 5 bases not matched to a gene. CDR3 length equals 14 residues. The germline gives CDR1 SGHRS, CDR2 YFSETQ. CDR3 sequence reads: CASSLERGGYEQYF. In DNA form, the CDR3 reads TGCGCCAGCAGCCTGGAGCGGGGGGGTTACGAGCAGTACTTC.

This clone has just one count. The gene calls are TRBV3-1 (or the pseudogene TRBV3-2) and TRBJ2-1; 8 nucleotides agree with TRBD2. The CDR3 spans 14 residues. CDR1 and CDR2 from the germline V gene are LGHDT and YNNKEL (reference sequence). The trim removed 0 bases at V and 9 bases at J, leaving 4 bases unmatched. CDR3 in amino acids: CASSQDRGGSEQFF. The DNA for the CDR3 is TGTGCCAGCAGCCAAGATCGGGGGGGCAGTGAGCAGTTCTTC.

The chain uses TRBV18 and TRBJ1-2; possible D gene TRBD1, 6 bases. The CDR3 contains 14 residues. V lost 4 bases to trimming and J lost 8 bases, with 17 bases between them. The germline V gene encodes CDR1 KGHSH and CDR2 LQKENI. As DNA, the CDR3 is TGTGCCAGCTCACGTCAGACAGGAGAGTCGGGCTACACCTTC. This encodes CASSRQTGESGYTF. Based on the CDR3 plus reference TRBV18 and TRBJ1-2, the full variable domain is NAGVMQNPRHLVRRRGQEARLRCSPMKGHSHVYWYRQLPEEGLKFMVYLQKENIIDESGMPKERFSAEFPKEGPSILRIQQVVRGDSAAYFCASSRQTGESGYTFGSGTRLTVV.

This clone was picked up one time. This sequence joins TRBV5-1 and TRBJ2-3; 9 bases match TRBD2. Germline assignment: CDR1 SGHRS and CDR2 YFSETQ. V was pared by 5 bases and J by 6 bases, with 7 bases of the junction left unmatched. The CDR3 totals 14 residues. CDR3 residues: CASRQYSGGDTQYF. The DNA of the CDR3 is TGCGCCAGCAGACAATATAGCGGGGGCGATACGCAGTATTTT.

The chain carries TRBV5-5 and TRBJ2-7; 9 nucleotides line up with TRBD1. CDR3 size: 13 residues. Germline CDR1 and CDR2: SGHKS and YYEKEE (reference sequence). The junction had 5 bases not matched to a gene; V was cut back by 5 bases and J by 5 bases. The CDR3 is CASSYRGLDEQYF. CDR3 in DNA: TGTGCCAGCAGTTACAGGGGGCTTGACGAGCAGTACTTC.

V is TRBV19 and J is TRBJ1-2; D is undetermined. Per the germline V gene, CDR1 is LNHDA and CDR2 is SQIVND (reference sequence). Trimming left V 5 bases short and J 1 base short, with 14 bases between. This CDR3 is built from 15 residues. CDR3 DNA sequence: TGTGCCAGTAGTCGGTCAGGCGGAGGTAACTATGGCTACACCTTC. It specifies CASSRSGGGNYGYTF.

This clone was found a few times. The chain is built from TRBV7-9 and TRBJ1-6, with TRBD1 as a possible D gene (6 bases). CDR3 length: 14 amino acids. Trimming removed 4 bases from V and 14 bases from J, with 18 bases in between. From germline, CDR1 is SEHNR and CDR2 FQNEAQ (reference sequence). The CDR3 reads CASSSTGTQGTLHF. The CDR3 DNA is TGTGCCAGCAGCTCCACAGGGACCCAGGGCACCCTCCACTTT.

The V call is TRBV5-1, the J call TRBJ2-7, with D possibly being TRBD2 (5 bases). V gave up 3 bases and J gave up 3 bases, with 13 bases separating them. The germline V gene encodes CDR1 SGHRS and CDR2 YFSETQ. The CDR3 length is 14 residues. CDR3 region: CASSSPGKDYEQYF. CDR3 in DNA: TGCGCCAGCAGCTCGCCCGGGAAAGACTACGAGCAGTACTTC.

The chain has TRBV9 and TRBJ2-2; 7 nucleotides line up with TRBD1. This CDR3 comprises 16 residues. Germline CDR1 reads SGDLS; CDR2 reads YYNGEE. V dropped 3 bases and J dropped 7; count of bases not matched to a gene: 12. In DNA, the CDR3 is TGTGCCAGCAGCGAGTTGGGGACAGAACCCGGCGGGGAGCTGTTTTTT. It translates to CASSELGTEPGGELFF.

The CDR3 loop is CASRGAGNTIYF. CDR3 in DNA: TGTGCCAGCAGAGGGGCTGGAAACACCATATATTTT. This chain uses TRBV6-1 with TRBJ1-3; D possibly corresponds to TRBD1 (5 bases). V was clipped by 6 bases and J by 2 bases, with 5 bases between them. Germline V gene sequence: CDR1 MNHNS, CDR2 SASEGT. The CDR3 consists of 12 residues.

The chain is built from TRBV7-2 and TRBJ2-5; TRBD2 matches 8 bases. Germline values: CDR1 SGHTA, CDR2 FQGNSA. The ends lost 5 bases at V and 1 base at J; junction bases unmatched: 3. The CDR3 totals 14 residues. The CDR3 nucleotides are TGTGCCAGCAGCCGTAGCGGGGTCCAAGAGACCCAGTACTTC. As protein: CASSRSGVQETQYF.